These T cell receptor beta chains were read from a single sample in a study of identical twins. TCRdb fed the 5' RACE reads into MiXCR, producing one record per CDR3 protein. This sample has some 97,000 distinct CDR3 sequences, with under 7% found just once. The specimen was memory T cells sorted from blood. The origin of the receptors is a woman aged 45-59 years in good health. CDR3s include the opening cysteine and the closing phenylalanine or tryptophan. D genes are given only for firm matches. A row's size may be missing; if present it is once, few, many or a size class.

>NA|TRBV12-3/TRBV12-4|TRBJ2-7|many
TGTGCCAGCATTGGCACGCAACCTTACGAGCAGTACTTC
CASIGTQPYEQYF
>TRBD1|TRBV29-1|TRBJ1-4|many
TGCAGCGTGGTCACAGGGGGCGCAGGAGAAAAACTGTTTTTT
CSVVTGGAGEKLFF
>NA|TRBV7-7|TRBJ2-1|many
TGTGCTAGCAGCCCAAACTTTGCAGGAAGCTCCTACAATGAGCAGTTCTTC
CASSPNFAGSSYNEQFF
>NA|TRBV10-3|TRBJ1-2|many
TGTGCCATCAGTGAGTCTAGTAGAGGGAGACAGAGGAACGGCTACACCTTC
CAISESSRGRQRNGYTF
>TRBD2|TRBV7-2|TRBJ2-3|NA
TGTGCCAGCAGCTTAGCGAGGGGCGGGAGGGCTGATACGCAGTATTTT
CASSLARGGRADTQYF
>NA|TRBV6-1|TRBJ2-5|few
TGTGCCAGCACTCGGGACGTTAAGTCGCAAGAGACCCAGTACTTC
CASTRDVKSQETQYF
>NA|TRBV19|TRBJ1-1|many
TGTGCCAGTAGTACCTTTAGTCAAAACACTGAAGCTTTCTTT
CASSTFSQNTEAFF
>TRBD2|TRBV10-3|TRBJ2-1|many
TGTGCCATCAGTGGAAAAGCGGGATCGGGCAATGAGCAGTTCTTC
CAISGKAGSGNEQFF
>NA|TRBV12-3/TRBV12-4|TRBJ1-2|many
TGTGCCAGCAGTTTAGGACAAAAAGTCTATGGCTACACCTTC
CASSLGQKVYGYTF
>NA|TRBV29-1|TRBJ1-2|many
TGCAGCGTTGTTAGAATCGGCTATGGCTACACCTTC
CSVVRIGYGYTF
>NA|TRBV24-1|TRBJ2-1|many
TGTGCCACCAGTGATTTAGTCGGGAGCACCTACAATGAGCAGTTCTTC
CATSDLVGSTYNEQFF
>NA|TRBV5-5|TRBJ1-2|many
TGTGCCAGCAGCTTGGTAGGGGGGTTTAGCGATGGCTACACCTTC
CASSLVGGFSDGYTF
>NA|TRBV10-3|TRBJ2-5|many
TGTGCCATCCGGGGAGGCGGACCCACCCAAGAGACCCAGTACTTC
CAIRGGGPTQETQYF
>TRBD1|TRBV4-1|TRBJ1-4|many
TGCGCCAGCAGCCAGGGACAGGCCGATAATGAAAAACTGTTTTTT
CASSQGQADNEKLFF
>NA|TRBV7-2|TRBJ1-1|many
TGTGCCAGCAGCCACAGGGTCCCGATGATGAACACTGAAGCTTTCTTT
CASSHRVPMMNTEAFF
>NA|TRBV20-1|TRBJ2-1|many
TGCAGTGCTCCACCAGGTCTAGCGCTCAATGAGCAGTTCTTC
CSAPPGLALNEQFF
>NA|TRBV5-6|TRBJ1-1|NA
TGTGCCAGCAGTGGCTCCATGGAGAACACTGAAGCTTTCTTT
CASSGSMENTEAFF
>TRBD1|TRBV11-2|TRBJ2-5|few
TGTGCCAGCAGCTTCACCGGGACAGAACAAGAGACCCAGTACTTC
CASSFTGTEQETQYF
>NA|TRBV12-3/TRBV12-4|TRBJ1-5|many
TGTACCAGCAGTTGGGGAGGAGATCAGCCCCAGCATTTT
CTSSWGGDQPQHF
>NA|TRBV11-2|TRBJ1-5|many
TGTGCCAGCAGCTTGCAAGTTGGTCAGCCCCAGCATTTT
CASSLQVGQPQHF
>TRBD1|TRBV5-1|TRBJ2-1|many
TGCGCCAGCAGCCTAGGGACAGGGACCAATGAGCAGTTCTTC
CASSLGTGTNEQFF
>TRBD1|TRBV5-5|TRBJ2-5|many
TGTGCCAGCAGCTTGTCCCAGGGGGAATACCCAGAGACCCAGTACTTC
CASSLSQGEYPETQYF
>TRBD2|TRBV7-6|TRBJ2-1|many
TGTGCCAGCAGCAGAGACGGGGGGGGGGATGAGCAGTTCTTC
CASSRDGGGDEQFF
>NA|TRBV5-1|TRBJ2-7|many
TGCGCCAGCAGCTTTGGATACGAGCAGTACTTC
CASSFGYEQYF
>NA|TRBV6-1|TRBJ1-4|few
TGTGCCAGCACAGGGAATTATAATGAAAAACTGTTTTTT
CASTGNYNEKLFF
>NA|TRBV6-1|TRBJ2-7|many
TGTGCCAGCAATCCGAATGCAAGGAAGCAGTACTTC
CASNPNARKQYF
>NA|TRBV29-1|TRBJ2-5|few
TGCAGCGTTGTATCGGGGACCGTTGAGACCCAGTACTTC
CSVVSGTVETQYF
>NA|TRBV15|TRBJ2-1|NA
TGTGCCACCAGCGGACGGGCCAGAAACAATGAGCAGTTCTTC
CATSGRARNNEQFF
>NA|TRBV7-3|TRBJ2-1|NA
TGTGCCAGCAGCTCCCGGACGGCTAGCTCCTACAATGAGCAGTTCTTC
CASSSRTASSYNEQFF
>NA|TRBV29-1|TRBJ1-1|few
TGCAGCGTATCGGGACCGTTTTCTCCTGAAGCTTTCTTT
CSVSGPFSPEAFF
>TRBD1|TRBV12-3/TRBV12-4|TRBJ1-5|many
TGTGCCAGCAGTTTTAGGGGGCAGGGACGACAGCCCCAGCATTTT
CASSFRGQGRQPQHF
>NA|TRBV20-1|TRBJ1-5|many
TGCAGTGCTGGGGGGGGTGTGAATAGCAATCAGCCCCAGCATTTT
CSAGGGVNSNQPQHF
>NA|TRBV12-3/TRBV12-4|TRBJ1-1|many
TGTGCCAGCCGCCTTAGGGGGATCACTGAAGCTTTCTTT
CASRLRGITEAFF
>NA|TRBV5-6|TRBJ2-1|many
TGTGCCAGCAGCCCGGCGTCATATGAGCAGTTCTTC
CASSPASYEQFF
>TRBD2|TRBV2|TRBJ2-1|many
TGTGCCAGCGGGCGGGAGCTCTACAATGAGCAGTTCTTC
CASGRELYNEQFF
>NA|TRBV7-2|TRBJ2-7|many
TGTGCCAGCAGCAGACACGGGGGCGAGCAGTACTTC
CASSRHGGEQYF
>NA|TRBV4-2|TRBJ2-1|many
TGTGCCAGCAGCCAACTGGACAGCGGAAGGAATGAGCAGTTCTTC
CASSQLDSGRNEQFF
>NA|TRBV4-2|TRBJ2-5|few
TGTGCCAGCAGCCAAGAGGACGGCAGGGCGGGGGAGACCCAGTACTTC
CASSQEDGRAGETQYF
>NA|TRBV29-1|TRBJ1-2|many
TGCAGCGTTGATCAGGAGGGAGGTGGCTACACCTTC
CSVDQEGGGYTF
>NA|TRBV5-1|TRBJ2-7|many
TGCGCCAGCAGCTTAGCAGGGACCCCCTACGAGCAGTACTTC
CASSLAGTPYEQYF
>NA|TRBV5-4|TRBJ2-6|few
TGTGCCAGCAGCCCCACCACCGTCTCTGGGGCCAACGTCCTGACTTTC
CASSPTTVSGANVLTF
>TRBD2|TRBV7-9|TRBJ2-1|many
TGTGCCAGCAGCCCGAGACTAGCGGGAGGGATTTACAATGAGCAGTTCTTC
CASSPRLAGGIYNEQFF
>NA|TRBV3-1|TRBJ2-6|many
TGTGCCAGCAGCCAAGTTTGGGGGACTGGGGCCAACGTCCTGACTTTC
CASSQVWGTGANVLTF
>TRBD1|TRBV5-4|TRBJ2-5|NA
TGTGCCAGCAGCCCGACAGGGGTAGAGACCCAGTACTTC
CASSPTGVETQYF